The rows below give T cell receptor beta chains drawn from one sample of a study of blood T cell repertoires in COVID-19. Profiling relied on immunoSEQ multiplex PCR, and the TCRdb table lists in-frame clones only, not all of them. The sample has tens of thousands of clones, about 88% seen once. Sequencing was carried out using peripheral blood. These receptors all stem from a man older than 75 with COVID-19, enrolled during active disease. CDR3s include the opening cysteine and the closing phenylalanine or tryptophan. A D gene is named only where the DNA matches it firmly. The listing skips clone size in some rows; elsewhere it reads once, few, many or a size class.

j_gene: TRBJ2-1; abundance: NA; d_gene: NA; v_gene: TRBV11-3; CDR3aa: CASSSGALYNEQFF; CDR3nt: TGTGCCAGCAGTTCAGGGGCGCTCTACAATGAGCAGTTCTTC
j_gene: TRBJ1-2; abundance: NA; d_gene: NA; v_gene: TRBV14; CDR3aa: CASSQGRSYGYTF; CDR3nt: TGTGCCAGCAGCCAAGGACGGAGCTATGGCTACACCTTC
j_gene: TRBJ1-6; abundance: NA; d_gene: TRBD1; v_gene: TRBV6-5; CDR3aa: CASKTGSYNSPLHF; CDR3nt: TGTGCCAGCAAGACAGGGTCCTATAATTCACCCCTCCACTTT
j_gene: TRBJ2-7; abundance: few; d_gene: TRBD1; v_gene: TRBV28; CDR3aa: CASSEPGQRTYEQYF; CDR3nt: TGTGCCAGCAGCGAACCGGGACAGCGAACCTACGAGCAGTACTTC
j_gene: TRBJ2-1; abundance: NA; d_gene: NA; v_gene: TRBV4-2; CDR3aa: CASSQDARGNEQFF; CDR3nt: TGTGCCAGCAGCCAAGATGCTAGGGGCAATGAGCAGTTCTTC
j_gene: TRBJ1-3; abundance: NA; d_gene: NA; v_gene: TRBV28; CDR3aa: CASSPPLGGAPGNTIYF; CDR3nt: TGTGCCAGCAGCCCACCCCTGGGGGGGGCTCCTGGAAACACCATATATTTT
j_gene: TRBJ2-2; abundance: few; d_gene: TRBD1; v_gene: TRBV7-2; CDR3aa: CASSFGQGIPGELFF; CDR3nt: TGTGCCAGCAGCTTCGGACAGGGTATACCCGGGGAGCTGTTTTTT
j_gene: TRBJ1-3; abundance: NA; d_gene: NA; v_gene: TRBV4-2; CDR3aa: CASSQELLISGNTIYF; CDR3nt: TGTGCCAGCAGCCAAGAACTTCTGATCTCTGGAAACACCATATATTTT
j_gene: TRBJ1-1; abundance: once; d_gene: TRBD1; v_gene: TRBV14; CDR3aa: CASTPHTGTGGEAFF; CDR3nt: TGTGCCAGCACCCCCCATACTGGGACAGGGGGTGAAGCTTTCTTT
j_gene: TRBJ1-5; abundance: NA; d_gene: TRBD1; v_gene: TRBV10-3; CDR3aa: CAISVTGGRNQPQHF; CDR3nt: TGTGCCATCAGCGTGACAGGGGGCCGCAATCAGCCCCAGCATTTT
j_gene: TRBJ1-2; abundance: NA; d_gene: NA; v_gene: TRBV6-5; CDR3aa: CASSWEVGAGYTF; CDR3nt: TGTGCCAGCAGTTGGGAGGTCGGGGCCGGCTACACCTTC
j_gene: TRBJ1-2; abundance: NA; d_gene: NA; v_gene: TRBV6-2/TRBV6-3; CDR3aa: CASSFPAKGYTF; CDR3nt: TGTGCCAGCAGTTTTCCAGCGAAGGGCTACACCTTC
j_gene: TRBJ2-7; abundance: NA; d_gene: NA; v_gene: TRBV2; CDR3aa: CASRGGYSYEQYF; CDR3nt: TGTGCCAGCAGGGGGGGTTACTCCTACGAGCAGTACTTC
j_gene: TRBJ1-6; abundance: NA; d_gene: NA; v_gene: TRBV2; CDR3aa: CASSAGGDSPLHF; CDR3nt: TGTGCCAGCAGTGCCGGAGGCGATTCACCCCTCCACTTT
j_gene: TRBJ1-1; abundance: once; d_gene: NA; v_gene: TRBV6-5; CDR3aa: CASNDRGAGNTEAFF; CDR3nt: TGTGCCAGCAACGACCGGGGGGCTGGGAACACTGAAGCTTTCTTT
j_gene: TRBJ2-3; abundance: NA; d_gene: TRBD2; v_gene: TRBV11-2; CDR3aa: CASSSSGGATDTQYF; CDR3nt: TGTGCCAGCAGCTCTAGCGGGGGGGCAACAGATACGCAGTATTTT
j_gene: TRBJ1-4; abundance: NA; d_gene: NA; v_gene: TRBV15; CDR3aa: CATSRVRTNEKLFF; CDR3nt: TGTGCCACCAGCAGAGTTCGTACTAATGAAAAACTGTTTTTT
j_gene: TRBJ2-7; abundance: NA; d_gene: TRBD2; v_gene: TRBV5-4; CDR3aa: CASSPQTSGVTYEQYF; CDR3nt: TGTGCCAGCAGCCCTCAGACTAGCGGGGTTACCTACGAGCAGTACTTC
j_gene: TRBJ2-5; abundance: NA; d_gene: TRBD1; v_gene: TRBV7-8; CDR3aa: CASSVGQGETQYF; CDR3nt: TGTGCCAGCAGCGTAGGACAGGGTGAGACCCAGTACTTC
j_gene: TRBJ1-1; abundance: NA; d_gene: TRBD1; v_gene: TRBV9; CDR3aa: CASSVDGQGTEAFF; CDR3nt: TGTGCCAGCAGCGTAGACGGACAGGGAACTGAAGCTTTCTTT
j_gene: TRBJ2-1; abundance: once; d_gene: TRBD2; v_gene: TRBV7-6; CDR3aa: CASSSGTNSYNEQFF; CDR3nt: TGTGCCAGCAGCTCCGGGACTAACTCCTACAATGAGCAGTTCTTC
j_gene: TRBJ1-2; abundance: NA; d_gene: NA; v_gene: TRBV28; CDR3aa: CASRETGTRGSYGYTF; CDR3nt: TGTGCCAGCCGTGAGACCGGGACTAGGGGGTCCTATGGCTACACCTTC
j_gene: TRBJ2-7; abundance: once; d_gene: TRBD1; v_gene: TRBV29-1; CDR3aa: CSVTGQINYEQYF; CDR3nt: TGCAGCGTCACGGGACAGATTAACTACGAGCAGTACTTC
j_gene: TRBJ1-5; abundance: NA; d_gene: NA; v_gene: TRBV6-5; CDR3aa: CASSLASNQPQHF; CDR3nt: TGTGCCAGCAGTTTGGCTAGCAATCAGCCCCAGCATTTT
j_gene: TRBJ1-1; abundance: NA; d_gene: NA; v_gene: TRBV25-1; CDR3aa: CASSERGAGTNTEAFF; CDR3nt: TGTGCCAGCAGTGAACGTGGGGCAGGAACGAACACTGAAGCTTTCTTT
j_gene: TRBJ2-5; abundance: NA; d_gene: TRBD1; v_gene: TRBV11-3; CDR3aa: CASSLVDRVQETQYF; CDR3nt: TGTGCCAGCAGCTTAGTTGACAGGGTCCAAGAGACCCAGTACTTC
j_gene: TRBJ2-1; abundance: NA; d_gene: TRBD2; v_gene: TRBV4-2; CDR3aa: CASSQDPRTSGIYNEQFF; CDR3nt: TGTGCCAGCAGCCAAGATCCCCGGACTAGCGGGATCTACAATGAGCAGTTCTTC
j_gene: TRBJ1-5; abundance: NA; d_gene: NA; v_gene: TRBV19; CDR3aa: CASSILRANQPQHF; CDR3nt: TGTGCCAGTAGTATTTTGAGGGCCAATCAGCCCCAGCATTTT
j_gene: TRBJ1-1; abundance: NA; d_gene: NA; v_gene: TRBV11-2; CDR3aa: CASSLGGQTGAFF; CDR3nt: TGTGCCAGCAGCTTAGGGGGGCAGACAGGAGCTTTCTTT
j_gene: TRBJ1-3; abundance: NA; d_gene: NA; v_gene: TRBV7-2; CDR3aa: CASSSGGEDGNTIYF; CDR3nt: TGTGCCAGCAGCTCCGGGGGGGAAGATGGAAACACCATATATTTT
j_gene: TRBJ1-1; abundance: NA; d_gene: NA; v_gene: TRBV6-5; CDR3aa: CASSYSGQGNAFF; CDR3nt: TGTGCCAGCAGTTACTCGGGGCAGGGTAACGCTTTCTTT
j_gene: TRBJ2-2; abundance: once; d_gene: NA; v_gene: TRBV19; CDR3aa: CASSIRQGKTGELFF; CDR3nt: TGTGCCAGTAGTATCAGGCAGGGAAAGACCGGGGAGCTGTTTTTT
j_gene: TRBJ1-2; abundance: NA; d_gene: NA; v_gene: TRBV19; CDR3aa: CASSIDRSYGYTF; CDR3nt: TGTGCCAGTAGTATTGACAGGAGCTATGGCTACACCTTC